This TCR beta chain originates from a study of cytomegalovirus exposure and HLA in healthy donors. The donors were in the approximately 120-subject validation cohort; that cohort was separate from the approximately 670-subject first cohort. For this clone: Its specificity is unknown.

Study-wide findings and caveats: For most TCR sequences rarity was the rule, although some public TCRs occurred in many donors. The classifier, whose performance was assessed in both the original and validation cohorts, reportedly diagnosed cytomegalovirus status with high specificity and sensitivity. There were a few CMV-associated chains whose specificity for CMV antigens was confirmed in vitro.

Clones were sequenced by immunoSEQ multiplex PCR, and TCRdb holds only the in-frame ones, with some missing. The profile shows roughly 170,000 clones, around 81% of them singletons. This clonotype was obtained from a woman between 18 and 30 years old in good health and CMV-seropositive. Input material: PBMCs.

The CDR3 sequence is CASSSTTSGGGYEQFF. The CDR3 DNA sequence: TGTGCCAGCAGCTCCACGACTAGCGGGGGGGGATATGAGCAGTTCTTC. The chain is built from TRBV9 and TRBJ2-1; TRBD2 aligns across 14 bases. V lost 4 bases, J lost 8 bases, and 8 bases stayed unmatched. The CDR3 loop spans 16 amino acids. Per germline, CDR1 SGDLS and CDR2 YYNGEE. The whole variable domain, filled in from reference TRBV9 and TRBJ2-1, reads DSGVTQTPKHLITATGQRVTLRCSPRSGDLSVYWYQQSLDQGLQFLIQYYNGEERAKGNILERFSAQQFPDLHSELNLSSLELGDSALYFCASSSTTSGGGYEQFFGPGTRLTVL.